This T cell receptor (beta chain) came from a study of blood T cell repertoires in COVID-19. At the level of the study: The United States, Italy and Spain were the sources of the acute and convalescent COVID-19 samples. Sources were T cells, B-cell-depleted T cells, or PBMCs; the material itself was cDNA or gDNA.

This CDR3 is 17 amino acids long. In germline, CDR1 is SGHNT, CDR2 YENEEA. Germline trimming cut 4 bases from V and 0 bases from J; bases unmatched to any gene: 6. Clones were read by immunoSEQ multiplex PCR, and TCRdb kept only the in-frame ones, dropping some. The data show approximately 200,000 clones, about 81% seen once. Participants, about 18 to 100 years old, spanned fewer than 25 US areas. Before being deemed recovered, Cohort 3 donors had two negative PCRs, clearance, or symptom resolution. In its sample, this clone was seen once. The chain carries TRBV11-3 and TRBJ2-6; TRBD2 matches 7 bases. The TCR originated in a man aged 35 to 55 who had recovered from COVID-19. Sequenced input: PBMCs or T cells enriched from blood (not recorded which). The CDR3 DNA sequence: TGTGCCAGCAGCTCGGGAGGATCTATCTCTGGGGCCAACGTCCTGACTTTC. Translated, it gives CASSSGGSISGANVLTF. The full variable domain, with the rest looked up from reference TRBV11-3 and TRBJ2-6, is EAGVVQSPRYKIIEKKQPVAFWCNPISGHNTLYWYLQNLGQGPELLIRYENEEAVDDSQLPKDRFSAERLKGVDSTLKIQPAELGDSAVYLCASSSGGSISGANVLTFGAGSRLTVL.